This T cell receptor (beta chain) was recovered during a study of T cell responses to AZD1222 COVID-19 vaccine listed by TCRdb under 2021. With respect to the entire study: AZD1222 recipients whose second dose came at about 4 weeks and those whose second dose came at about 12 weeks were combined into one group, since spike-specific TCR depth and breadth did not differ between the two schedules. A total of roughly 240 trial participants underwent TCR sequencing, of whom about 200 received two doses of AZD1222 and about 25 received two doses of the MenACWY control vaccine. Trial participants were enrolled into age subgroups of 18-55, 56-69 and 70-plus years, which contained about 150, 27 and 61 TCR-sequenced participants, respectively.

The CDR3 regions of human TCRbeta chains were analyzed by immunosequencing. Processing in the source paper ran as follows. TCRs in the repertoires were compared against a reference library of SARS-CoV-2-specific TCRs that had been generated with the MIRA antigen-specificity platform. Breadth was defined as the fraction of unique TCRs that were SARS-CoV-2-associated. Depth was defined as the fraction of total T cells that were SARS-CoV-2-associated. Each spike-specific TCR was assigned to its reactive spike region and to a CD4 or CD8 class using the MIRA data. Log10-transformed breadth and depth values were compared by one-way ANOVA with Sidak's multiple comparisons tests. Imported from immuneACCESS, the table was reduced by TCRdb to in-frame sequences with V and J called. These copies leave out some clones; in studies compared against another copy, an unresolved V gene accounts for under half, and the cause of the remainder is not known. The DNA was the basis for D and trimming; V, J and clone size are from that table. The sample includes around 110,000 clones, with around nine tenths observed a single time. Of the sample, approximately 1.7% falls within the top ten clones.

Reading the label with the study, this specimen's time point is: baseline before first vaccination. The vaccinee samples were drawn from two UK trials, COV001 and COV002, one of which was a single-blind randomized controlled phase 2/3 trial testing AZD1222 (ChAdOx1 nCoV-19) in healthy adults. Trial participant PBMC samples were collected at day 0 and day 28 after the second dose for TCRbeta chain sequencing. The CDR3 numbers 14 residues from cysteine through phenylalanine. CDR3 DNA only is kept here, 42 bases in frame from base 1. Deletion took 3 bases off V and 4 bases off J, with a span of 9 bases between the germline ends. Based on the germline V gene, the CDR1 and CDR2 sequences are SNHLY and FYNNEI. Details on this clone: Its binding antigen is unknown. Base qualities are not provided; no much larger clone lies one nucleotide away.

On the study overall, not on this receptor specifically: The whole spike protein was spanned by vaccine-associated CD4 TCRs, and dominant responses were seen in regions 160-218 and 743-854. In the small 56-69-year group, the increase in depth fell short of significance, most likely because of low power. After two AZD1222 doses, spike-specific TCR breadth and depth were significantly higher than at day 0 and than in MenACWY recipients. Because no day 14 peak-response samples were available, repertoires were characterized only after the peak T cell response. Conclusions about previously exposed vaccinees are limited because only a handful of AZD1222 recipients were SARS-CoV-2 seropositive at baseline. Nearly half of unique spike-specific TCRs reportedly recognized epitopes outside regions mutated in the B.1.351 and B.1.1.7 variants. Participants were mostly white British, with more females than males. The authors suggested clonal diversity may have been underestimated.

The clonotype comes from an adult in good health. Here the sequenced sample was peripheral blood, taken on day 0 of AZD1222 vaccination. The V gene is TRBV2 and the J gene is TRBJ1-4; the D gene identity is not certain. CDR3 protein: CASSDGQVNEKLFF. The nucleotides read TGTGCCAGCAGTGATGGCCAGGTTAATGAAAAACTGTTTTTT.